Sequencing of this T cell receptor beta chain was carried out in a study of cytomegalovirus exposure and HLA in healthy donors. General study findings and limits: The study had only CMV serostatus as immune exposure information.

Unmatched junction bases numbered 3, after V lost 1 base and J lost 5 bases. The CDR3 covers 14 residues. Per the germline V gene, CDR1 is SNHLY and CDR2 is FYNNEI. This clone has a handful of counts. The antigen remains undetermined. Use of 60 Vbeta and 13 Jbeta primers characterized the PCR. Repertoires were generated with immunoSEQ multiplex PCR, while TCRdb's copy carries only in-frame clones and drops some. The sample yields around 100,000 clones, 75% to 80% seen once. Likely unrecorded immune exposures existed in these nominally healthy donors. The TCR comes from a man aged 55 to 70 in good health and CMV-seropositive. The genes are TRBV2 and TRBJ2-7; TRBD1 matches at 9 bases. Sequenced sample: PBMCs. The CDR3, as DNA: TGTGCCAGCAGTGAAGGGACAGGGGTCCACGAGCAGTACTTC. This translates into CASSEGTGVHEQYF.